One sample yielded the 20 T cell receptor beta chains listed below, sequenced in a study of cytomegalovirus exposure and HLA in healthy donors (dated by TCRdb to the late 2010s). Preparation of the library involved the immunoSEQ multiplex PCR assay. The multiplex PCR relied on a mix of 60 forward primers for TCR Vbeta segments and 13 reverse primers for TCR Jbeta segments. Drawn from immuneACCESS, this table holds only the in-frame rearrangements with V and J called that TCRdb kept. Clones are partly lost; checked studies trace under half to an unresolved V gene and leave the rest unexplained. For this sample, the table gives 60,000 to 75,000 clones. The ten largest clones add up to approximately 1.7% of the sample. The sample was PBMCs. The origin of the receptors is a woman aged 30 to 39 in good health and CMV-seronegative.

The chain is built from TRBV5-1 and TRBJ2-2, with 7 bases fitting TRBD2. There are 15 residues in the CDR3. With 3 bases clipped from V and 4 bases from J, the junction kept 6 bases outside the gene matches. Germline V gene sequence: CDR1 SGHRS, CDR2 YFSETQ. As DNA, the CDR3 is TGCGCCAGCAGCTGGACTAGGACTTTCACCGGGGAGCTGTTTTTT. This sequence encodes CASSWTRTFTGELFF.

This chain links TRBV18 with TRBJ1-1, with D perhaps matching TRBD1 (5 bases). The CDR3 consists of 16 residues. Germline V CDR1 and CDR2: KGHSH, LQKENI. V was pared by 3 bases and J by 1 base, with 15 bases between. The DNA for the CDR3 is TGTGCCAGCTCACCTTCTGGAGGGGCGCGGAACACTGAAGCTTTCTTT. The encoded protein is CASSPSGGARNTEAFF.

The J gene is TRBJ2-2, the V gene TRBV5-1; 9 bases align to TRBD1. This CDR3 has 19 residues. Germline CDR1 reads SGHRS; CDR2 reads YFSETQ. The V segment lost 4 bases and the J segment 6 bases; nucleotides outside the gene matches: 19. The CDR3 sequence is CASSGSLTGGGVAAGELFF. Written as DNA, the CDR3 is TGCGCCAGCAGCGGTTCCCTAACAGGGGGCGGTGTGGCCGCCGGGGAGCTGTTTTTT. Filled out from reference TRBV5-1 and TRBJ2-2, the complete variable domain reads KAGVTQTPRYLIKTRGQQVTLSCSPISGHRSVSWYQQTPGQGLQFLFEYFSETQRNKGNFPGRFSGRQFSNSRSEMNVSTLELGDSALYLCASSGSLTGGGVAAGELFFGEGSRLTVL.

The chain recombines TRBV13 with TRBJ2-3; D uncertain. The CDR3 sequence is 13 residues long. Germline loops: CDR1 PRHDT, CDR2 FYEKMQ (reference sequence). V gave up 2 bases and J gave up 1 base, with 4 bases separating them. The DNA for the CDR3 is TGTGCCAGCAGCTTACCTGGCACAGATACGCAGTATTTT. Protein product: CASSLPGTDTQYF.

The chain employs TRBV19 and TRBJ1-5, with TRBD1 as a possible D gene (6 bases). This CDR3 is 15 amino acids long. Germline assignment: CDR1 LNHDA and CDR2 SQIVND (reference sequence). The V end lost 9 bases, the J end lost 7 bases, and 22 bases lay between the germline ends. The CDR3 DNA is TGTGCCAGCCTTCCTGGGAACAGGGAGGGCCAGCCCCAGCATTTT. Translating gives CASLPGNREGQPQHF.

The V and J genes are TRBV6-5 and TRBJ1-5; D uncertain. Per germline, CDR1 MNHEY and CDR2 SVGAGI. This CDR3 comprises 14 residues. With 2 bases removed from V and 0 bases from J, the gap between germline ends came to 5 bases. The DNA for the CDR3 is TGTGCCAGCAGTTACGCTAATAGCAATCAGCCCCAGCATTTT. As protein: CASSYANSNQPQHF.

The chain combines TRBV4-1 with TRBJ1-2; D is undetermined. Germline-derived CDR1 and CDR2 are MGHRA and YSYEKL. The germline V and J ends were trimmed by 3 bases and 0 bases, with 17 bases remaining between them. The CDR3 runs 17 residues. This CDR3 reads CASSHPVGSGANYGYTF. CDR3 DNA sequence: TGCGCCAGCAGCCACCCAGTGGGGAGTGGAGCTAACTATGGCTACACCTTC.

J is TRBJ2-5 and V is TRBV6-4; 12 bases are a match to TRBD1. The junction had 0 bases not matched to a gene; V was cut back by 3 bases and J by 4 bases. The CDR3 runs 14 residues. Germline V gene data show CDR1 as MRHNA and CDR2 as SNTAGT. The CDR3 spells CASSEGQGAETQYF. CDR3 sequence (DNA): TGTGCCAGCAGTGAGGGACAGGGGGCAGAGACCCAGTACTTC.

V and J are TRBV28 and TRBJ1-5; D unresolved. The V gene lost 5 bases and the J gene lost 3 bases, with 14 bases spanning the gap. In germline, CDR1 is MDHEN, CDR2 SYDVKM. The length of the CDR3 is 15 residues. The CDR3 loop is CASSRKLTNNQPQHF. CDR3 in DNA: TGTGCCAGCAGTCGTAAACTTACTAACAATCAGCCCCAGCATTTT.

The chain couples TRBV4-3 to TRBJ2-3, with D possibly TRBD1 on 5 matching bases. Germline values: CDR1 LGHNA, CDR2 YSLEER. The CDR3 is 15 amino acids. V dropped 0 bases and J dropped 2 bases, with 9 bases sitting between them. CDR3 nucleotide sequence: TGCGCCAGCAGCCAAGAGGGGCTTAACACAGATACGCAGTATTTT. It translates to CASSQEGLNTDTQYF.

J is TRBJ1-2 and V is TRBV29-1; D might be TRBD1 (5 bases). The CDR3 length is 12 residues. Trimming removed 6 bases from V and 8 bases from J, with 16 bases in between. Germline CDR1 and CDR2: SQVTM and ANQGSEA. CDR3 coding DNA: TGCAGCGTCGGGGGAGACTCAAGGGGCTACACCTTC. It specifies CSVGGDSRGYTF.

The J gene is TRBJ2-1, the V gene TRBV4-1; 8 bases match TRBD2. V shed 4 bases, J shed 0 bases, and the junction held 2 bases outside the gene matches. This CDR3 has 15 amino acids. Germline V lookup: CDR1 MGHRA, CDR2 YSYEKL. The chain's CDR3 is CASSLSGSSYNEQFF. CDR3 coding DNA: TGCGCCAGCAGCCTGAGCGGGAGCTCCTACAATGAGCAGTTCTTC.

CDR3 region: CASSPVGDSYGYTF. The CDR3 nucleotides are TGTGCCAGCAGCCCGGTGGGGGACAGCTATGGCTACACCTTC. The chain combines TRBV28 with TRBJ1-2; 7 bases fit TRBD1. There are 14 residues in the CDR3. Looked up from germline, CDR1 is MDHEN and CDR2 is SYDVKM. V trimming: 6 bases; J trimming: 4 bases; junction bases outside the gene matches: 8.

The V and J genes are TRBV11-2 and TRBJ2-7; 8 nucleotides agree with TRBD2. Germline CDR1 SGHAT, CDR2 FQNNGV. V lost 4 bases to trimming and J lost 9 bases; unmatched junction nucleotides: 14. The CDR3 is 15 residues long. CDR3 amino acids: CASSSTVFRREGQYF. Here the CDR3 DNA reads TGTGCCAGCAGCTCCACCGTTTTCCGCCGGGAGGGGCAGTACTTC.

The rearrangement uses TRBV6-4 and TRBJ1-1, with TRBD1 identical over 8 bases. J gave up 3 bases and V 6 bases, and 12 bases lay outside the gene matches. This CDR3 spans 16 amino acids. The germline V gene has CDR1 MRHNA and CDR2 SNTAGT. This CDR3 is CASRSTSGQGDTEAFF. The CDR3, as DNA: TGTGCCAGCAGATCTACGTCTGGACAGGGTGACACTGAAGCTTTCTTT.

This chain links TRBV20-1 with TRBJ1-1, with D maybe TRBD1 (6 bases). This CDR3 contains 11 residues. V gave up 4 bases and J gave up 8 bases, with 11 bases separating them. The germline V gene has CDR1 DFQATT and CDR2 SNEGSKA (reference sequence). CDR3 sequence reads: CSAITGTEAFF. CDR3 bases: TGCAGTGCTATTACCGGGACAGAAGCTTTCTTT.

The chain employs TRBV19 and TRBJ1-5, with unresolved D. V lost 3 bases and J 7 bases, leaving 16 bases between the germline ends. The CDR3 length is 15 residues. The germline CDR1 and CDR2 sequences are LNHDA and SQIVND (reference sequence). CDR3 nucleotide sequence: TGTGCCAGTAGTATGGGAGGGTCCAGTCGGCAGCCCCAGCATTTT. Amino acid sequence: CASSMGGSSRQPQHF.

The rearrangement joins TRBV5-1 to TRBJ1-1; 7 nucleotides line up with TRBD1. V trimming: 4 bases; J trimming: 3 bases; junction bases outside the gene matches: 6. Germline CDR1 SGHRS, CDR2 YFSETQ. The CDR3 contains 14 residues. The CDR3: CASSPGQTHTEAFF. The CDR3 bases are TGCGCCAGCAGCCCGGGACAGACTCACACTGAAGCTTTCTTT.

The chain has TRBV6-6 and TRBJ2-5, with D perhaps TRBD1 (5 bases). Germline CDR1 and CDR2: MNHNY and SVGAGI (reference sequence). The CDR3 runs to 15 residues. With 3 bases removed from V and 2 bases from J, the gap between germline ends came to 13 bases. The CDR3 DNA is TGTGCCAGCAGTTATCCGACAGAGCTACAAGAGACCCAGTACTTC. This translates into CASSYPTELQETQYF.

The V and J genes are TRBV9 and TRBJ1-5, with D perhaps TRBD1 (5 bases). The CDR3 has 15 amino acids. Germline V gene lookup returns CDR1 SGDLS and CDR2 YYNGEE. V lost 0 bases and J lost 6, with 13 bases in between. This CDR3 is CASSVDGGSGQPQHF. The CDR3 DNA sequence: TGTGCCAGCAGCGTAGATGGGGGGTCGGGTCAGCCCCAGCATTTT.